These 14 T cell receptor beta chains were all obtained from the same sample, sequenced in a study of T cells in Graves' hyperthyroidism and ophthalmopathy. Using RNA transcripts as the source, TCR beta CDR3 regions were amplified. The HTBI primer set drove a first-round RT-PCR of the TCR CDR3. In TCRdb, the multiplex PCR reads were re-called with MiXCR into one record per CDR3 protein. The table lists 450,000 to 700,000 distinct CDR3 sequences, just over 45% of them singletons. The sequencing sample was made of peripheral blood or thyroid tissue (not recorded which). The receptors come from an adult woman with Graves' disease, either hyperthyroidism or ophthalmopathy (not recorded which).

This clonotype has at least ten counts. The chain has TRBV11-2 and TRBJ1-4; D perhaps matches TRBD1 (5 bases). CDR1 is SGHAT, CDR2 FQNNGV, per germline. V was trimmed by 3 bases and J by 5 bases, leaving 13 bases between them. CDR3 length: 15 residues. CDR3 nucleotides: TGTGCCAGCAGCTTGCAAGGGGTCAGGAATGAAAAACTGTTTTTT. The encoded protein is CASSLQGVRNEKLFF. Based on the CDR3 plus reference TRBV11-2 and TRBJ1-4, the full variable domain is EAGVAQSPRYKIIEKRQSVAFWCNPISGHATLYWYQQILGQGPKLLIQFQNNGVVDDSQLPKDRFSAERLKGVDSTLKIQPAKLEDSAVYLCASSLQGVRNEKLFFGSGTQLSVL.

The chain carries TRBV10-3 and TRBJ2-5; 11 positions match TRBD2. The CDR3 is 15 amino acids. Germline V gene sequence: CDR1 ENHRY, CDR2 SYGVKD. With V trimmed by 7 bases and J by 4 bases, 8 bases remained unmatched. CDR3 sequence reads: CAITISGRAGETQYF. DNA for the CDR3: TGTGCCATCACCATTAGCGGGAGGGCCGGAGAGACCCAGTACTTC.

J is TRBJ1-2 and V is TRBV12-3 or TRBV12-4; weak D call: TRBD1 (6 bases). The CDR3 runs 14 residues. The V and J ends lost 2 bases and 8 bases respectively, with 15 bases between them. CDR3 in amino acids: CASSLLGGGQGYTF. CDR3 DNA sequence: TGTGCCAGCAGTTTATTGGGGGGTGGACAGGGCTACACCTTC.

A single count supports this clonotype. At one of its ends the junction is not consistent with the germline gene, which may arise from a read error. The gene calls are TRBV7-9 and TRBJ2-5; the D gene is possibly TRBD1 (6 bases). The V gene's germline CDR1 is SEHNR and CDR2 FQNEAQ (reference sequence). The CDR3 is 15 amino acids. CDR3 in amino acids: CASSRVQGVGETQYF. In DNA, the CDR3 is TGCGCCAGCAGCCGAGTACAGGGCGTGGGCGAGACCCAGTACTTC.

This clonotype was detected ten times or more. The rearrangement joins TRBV20-1 to TRBJ2-6; D is undetermined. Germline CDR1 reads DFQATT; CDR2 reads SNEGSKA (reference sequence). V lost 5 bases and J lost 0, with 8 bases in between. This CDR3 contains 14 residues. The CDR3 DNA is TGCAGTGCTCCGGATAACTCTGGGGCCAACGTCCTGACTTTC. Translating it yields CSAPDNSGANVLTF.

There are many counts of this clonotype. The chain carries TRBV12-3 or TRBV12-4 and TRBJ1-5; maybe TRBD1 (5 bases). This CDR3 comprises 15 residues. Deletions cut 3 bases from V and 3 bases from J, with 12 bases between. CDR3 nucleotides: TGTGCCAGCAGTTTTTCGGGGCGATCCAATCAGCCCCAGCATTTT. Its protein product is CASSFSGRSNQPQHF.

Many counts were recorded for this clonotype. The chain joins TRBV10-3 to TRBJ1-2, with TRBD1 matching 9 bases. The CDR3 has 13 residues. Germline V gives CDR1 ENHRY, CDR2 SYGVKD. Unmatched junction bases numbered 3, after V lost 6 bases and J lost 4 bases. This chain's CDR3 is CAISGTGPYGYTF. The DNA for the CDR3 is TGTGCCATCAGCGGGACAGGGCCCTATGGCTACACCTTC.

In its sample, this clonotype was seen many times. The chain links TRBV6-5 to TRBJ2-5, with D uncertain. Trimming took 6 bases from V and 5 from J, leaving 25 bases between them. This CDR3 has 17 amino acids. Germline V gene sequence: CDR1 MNHEY, CDR2 SVGAGI. CDR3 bases: TGTGCCAGCAGGGGTATCGCCCTGCCCCAGGCGGTGGAGACCCAGTACTTC. It specifies CASRGIALPQAVETQYF.

The chain recombines TRBV2 with TRBJ1-6; 8 nucleotides agree with TRBD1. This CDR3 has 16 amino acids. V shed 6 bases, J shed 6 bases, and the junction held 10 bases outside the gene matches. The V gene's germline CDR1 is SNHLY and CDR2 FYNNEI. CDR3 coding DNA: TGTGCCAGCAGCCTAAGGCTGGACAGGGTTAATTCACCCCTCCACTTT. This gives the protein CASSLRLDRVNSPLHF.

This clonotype was seen at least ten times. The J gene is TRBJ1-1, the V gene TRBV3-1; 8 positions agree with TRBD1. The germline V gene encodes CDR1 LGHDT and CDR2 YNNKEL (reference sequence). The CDR3 contains 13 residues. With V trimmed by 0 bases and J by 10 bases, 4 bases remained unmatched. The CDR3 DNA follows: TGTGCCAGCAGCCAAGATGACAGGGGAAGAGCTTTCTTT. It specifies CASSQDDRGRAFF.

CDR3 sequence (DNA): TGCAGCGGGAGGGCAGGGTCGGGTGGCTACACCTTC. Protein product: CSGRAGSGGYTF. The rearrangement links TRBV29-1 to TRBJ1-2, with a weak D call TRBD1 (5 bases). The V and J ends lost 7 bases and 7 bases respectively, with 16 bases between them. CDR1 SQVTM and CDR2 ANQGSEA come from the germline V gene. The CDR3 has 12 amino acids. The variable domain in full, with the rest retrieved from reference TRBV29-1 and TRBJ1-2, is SAVISQKPSRDICQRGTSLTIQCQVDSQVTMMFWYRQQPGQSLTLIATANQGSEATYESGFVIDKFPISRPNLTFSTLTVSNMSPEDSSIYLCSGRAGSGGYTFGSGTRLTVV.

The CDR3 DNA is TGTGCCTGGAGTCCAGACACCGGGGAGCTGTTTTTT. Amino acid sequence: CAWSPDTGELFF. The V and J genes are TRBV30 and TRBJ2-2; D call uncertain. The CDR3 covers 12 residues. Trimming pared 2 bases from V and 3 bases from J, leaving 4 bases between. Per the germline V gene, CDR1 is GTSNPN and CDR2 is SVGIG (reference sequence).

The sample holds many counts of this clonotype. This sequence joins TRBV6-2 or TRBV6-3 and TRBJ2-7; the D is unclear. The CDR3 runs 12 residues. Per germline, CDR1 MNHEY and CDR2 SVGEGT. The germline V and J ends were trimmed by 4 bases and 7 bases, with 11 bases remaining between them. The chain's CDR3 is CASSLRSGEQYF. The CDR3, as DNA: TGTGCCAGCAGTTTGAGATCTGGGGAGCAGTACTTC.

The chain couples TRBV27 to TRBJ2-3; D is unclear. From germline, CDR1 is MNHEY and CDR2 SMNVEV (reference sequence). V was pared by 11 bases and J by 0 bases, with 9 bases between. There are 12 residues in the CDR3. The CDR3 coding sequence is TGTGCCGCAGGTCGGAGCACAGATACGCAGTATTTT. This gives the protein CAAGRSTDTQYF.